The 26 T cell receptor beta chains listed next were all sequenced from one sample in a study of CD8+CD57+ T cells in acquired aplastic anemia. The study profiled TCR beta VDJ and CDR3 using genomic DNA as template. TCRdb recomputed calls from the reads with MiXCR, one row per CDR3 protein. The sample lists about 210,000 distinct CDR3 sequences, 34% seen once, with around 1.1% in the top ten. What was sequenced was sorted CD4+, CD8+, or CD8+CD57+ T cells (not recorded which) from PBMCs. The receptors shown here come from a human donor in good health, serving as a control.

A remark on this clonotype: This may stem from a read error, because a much larger clone lies one nucleotide away. The chain's CDR3 is CASSLVGTGGYEQYF. The CDR3 DNA reads as TGTGCCAGCAGCTTAGTTGGGACAGGGGGCTACGAGCAGTACTTC. The V gene is TRBV7-9, the J gene TRBJ2-7; 11 bases align to TRBD1. V gave up 1 base and J gave up 3 bases; unmatched junction bases: 2. Germline lookup yields CDR1 SEHNR and CDR2 FQNEAQ (reference sequence). The CDR3 is 15 amino acids.

The chain joins TRBV2 to TRBJ1-2; a possible D gene is TRBD1 (5 bases). Germline CDR1 SNHLY, CDR2 FYNNEI. V lost 8 bases to trimming and J lost 7 bases, with 14 bases between them. This CDR3 has 12 amino acids. The CDR3 here is CASLGGSGGYTF. CDR3 sequence (DNA): TGTGCCAGCTTGGGGGGATCCGGTGGCTACACCTTC.

This clonotype was found many times. The gene calls are TRBV20-1 and TRBJ2-2, with a weak D call TRBD1 (7 bases). This CDR3 has 13 residues. Trimming cost V 5 bases and J 4 bases, with 11 bases left between them. Germline loops: CDR1 DFQATT, CDR2 SNEGSKA (reference sequence). The CDR3 coding sequence is TGCAGTGCTCGACAGGGAGGCACCGGGGAGCTGTTTTTT. Translation: CSARQGGTGELFF.

V and J are TRBV20-1 and TRBJ1-6, with D unclear. The germline V gene has CDR1 DFQATT and CDR2 SNEGSKA (reference sequence). Deletions cut 0 bases from V and 2 bases from J, with 11 bases between. The CDR3 is made up of 16 amino acids. This CDR3 is CSARDLPGAYNSPLHF. DNA for the CDR3: TGCAGTGCTAGAGACCTCCCCGGGGCCTATAATTCACCCCTCCACTTT.

The chain uses TRBV2 and TRBJ1-1, with TRBD1 as a possible D gene (6 bases). The CDR3 is 13 amino acids. Germline lookup yields CDR1 SNHLY and CDR2 FYNNEI. V lost 2 bases and J 4 bases, leaving 8 bases between the germline ends. The CDR3 coding sequence is TGTGCCAGCAGTGAACCGGGGGCCACTGAAGCTTTCTTT. Encoded protein: CASSEPGATEAFF.

Notes on this clonotype: A read error is possible here, since a much larger clone lies one base away. V gene TRBV10-3 combines with J gene TRBJ2-7; D ambiguous. Germline CDR1 ENHRY, CDR2 SYGVKD. Trimming took off 3 bases at V and 6 bases at J, with 12 bases between the two ends. The CDR3 sequence is 13 residues long. Written as DNA, the CDR3 is TGTGCCATCAGTGACGACGTGTACTGCGAGCAGTACTTC. This codes for CAISDDVYCEQYF.

The sample holds many counts of this clonotype. V and J are TRBV10-3 and TRBJ1-5; D is unclear. Germline V gene data show CDR1 as ENHRY and CDR2 as SYGVKD. V was clipped by 0 bases and J by 3 bases, with 3 bases between them. CDR3 size: 13 residues. In DNA form, the CDR3 reads TGTGCCATCAGTGAGTCGATCAATCAGCCCCAGCATTTT. Its protein is CAISESINQPQHF.

As regards this clonotype: With a much larger clone just one base away, this may be a read error. CDR3 in amino acids: CASSLAGGVEQYF. For the CDR3, the DNA is TGTGCCAGCAGTTTAGCGGGGGGAGTGGAGCAGTATTTT. The rearrangement links TRBV12-3 or TRBV12-4 to TRBJ2-3; the D gene is possibly TRBD2 (6 bases). The CDR3 is made up of 13 amino acids. The V and J ends lost 0 bases and 11 bases respectively, with 12 bases between them.

This clonotype came up many times. The chain carries TRBV7-2 and TRBJ2-3; D possibly corresponds to TRBD1 (5 bases). The germline gives CDR1 SGHTA, CDR2 FQGNSA. The CDR3 totals 15 residues. V was shortened by 1 base and J by 5 bases, with 13 bases between the two germline ends. Written as DNA, the CDR3 is TGTGCCAGCAGCTTAGTTCAGGGCATTGGAGATACGCAGTATTTT. Translation: CASSLVQGIGDTQYF.

The rearrangement uses TRBV5-1 and TRBJ1-1; 10 bases map to TRBD1. V was clipped by 3 bases and J by 4 bases; unmatched bases: 3. Germline assignment: CDR1 SGHRS and CDR2 YFSETQ. This CDR3 has 14 residues. The CDR3 DNA reads as TGCGCCAGCAGCTCGGGACAGGGGTTCACTGAAGCTTTCTTT. Its translation is CASSSGQGFTEAFF.

This clonotype was seen repeatedly, ten times or more. V is TRBV2 and J is TRBJ2-6; no clear D gene. Germline CDR1 and CDR2: SNHLY and FYNNEI. The CDR3 is 14 residues long. Trimming cost V 4 bases and J 1 base, with 5 bases left between them. CDR3 amino acids: CASSVGSGANVLTF. CDR3 in DNA: TGTGCCAGCAGTGTGGGGTCTGGGGCCAACGTCCTGACTTTC. The full variable domain, in which reference TRBV2 and TRBJ2-6 provide the parts outside the CDR3, is EPEVTQTPSHQVTQMGQEVILRCVPISNHLYFYWYRQILGQKVEFLVSFYNNEISEKSEIFDDQFSVERPDGSNFTLKIRSTKLEDSAMYFCASSVGSGANVLTFGAGSRLTVL.

This clonotype was counted a few times. The V call is TRBV11-2, the J call TRBJ2-7; TRBD1 matches at 8 bases. V was pared by 1 base and J by 2 bases, with 13 bases of the junction left unmatched. Germline V gene sequence: CDR1 SGHAT, CDR2 FQNNGV. This CDR3 contains 18 residues. The DNA of the CDR3 is TGTGCCAGCAGCTTAGTGGACATGCCGGGACAGGTGCCCTACGAGCAGTACTTC. Its protein is CASSLVDMPGQVPYEQYF.

Here the CDR3 DNA reads TGCAGTGCTACTCCGGGACTAGTCTCCACAGATACGCAGTATTTT. It yields the protein CSATPGLVSTDTQYF. The V gene is TRBV20-1, the J gene TRBJ2-3; 8 bases fit TRBD2. The CDR3 loop spans 15 amino acids. CDR1 is DFQATT and CDR2 is SNEGSKA in the germline V gene (reference sequence). Losses at the gene ends were 4 bases for V and 2 bases for J; bases not matched to a gene: 8.

J is TRBJ2-5 and V is TRBV6-5; D is perhaps TRBD2 (5 bases). Germline V CDR1 and CDR2: MNHEY, SVGAGI. The V gene lost 2 bases and the J gene lost 5 bases, with 9 bases spanning the gap. The CDR3 length is 13 residues. The CDR3 here is CASSYGSGETQYF. The CDR3 bases are TGTGCCAGCAGTTACGGGAGTGGGGAGACCCAGTACTTC.

This clonotype was seen ten or more times. The rearrangement links TRBV2 to TRBJ1-2; no clear D. The CDR3 is made up of 14 amino acids. Germline V gene sequence: CDR1 SNHLY, CDR2 FYNNEI. Trimming stripped 8 bases from V and 5 bases from J, with 18 bases between. The CDR3 protein is CASASGLPPYGYTF. The DNA of the CDR3 is TGTGCCAGCGCTTCAGGTCTCCCCCCGTATGGCTACACCTTC.

The V gene is TRBV15, the J gene TRBJ1-6; D perhaps matches TRBD1 (5 bases). This CDR3 is 18 amino acids long. The V gene's germline CDR1 is LNHNV and CDR2 YYDKDF (reference sequence). V lost 3 bases to trimming and J lost 10 bases, with 25 bases between them. The CDR3 spells CATSRELTSGRVRSPLHF. In nucleotides, the CDR3 is TGTGCCACCAGCAGGGAGCTGACGTCGGGCAGGGTTCGCTCACCCCTCCACTTT.

This clonotype occurred a few times. The rearrangement links TRBV6-5 to TRBJ2-7; 7 bases agree with TRBD2. The CDR3 is 17 amino acids. CDR1 is MNHEY and CDR2 is SVGAGI in the germline V gene. Germline trimming cut 4 bases from V and 0 bases from J; bases unmatched to any gene: 12. CDR3 sequence reads: CASSLLPLSSGSYEQYF. DNA for the CDR3: TGTGCCAGCAGTTTACTACCTCTATCTAGCGGCTCCTACGAGCAGTACTTC.

This clonotype was seen more than once but under ten times. This may be a read error, as it is one base from a much larger clone. The chain recombines TRBV19 with TRBJ2-3; TRBD1 aligns across 8 bases. This CDR3 contains 15 residues. Germline CDR1 is LNHDA and CDR2 is SQIVND (reference sequence). Trimming took 3 bases from V and 7 from J; bases not matched to a gene: 9. The CDR3 here is CASSIRQGYRNTQYF. Here the CDR3 DNA reads TGTGCCAGTAGTATCCGACAGGGGTATAGAAATACGCAGTATTTT.

There are many counts of this clonotype. CDR3: CAISRDRAYEQYF. The CDR3 bases are TGTGCCATCAGCCGGGACAGAGCCTACGAGCAGTACTTC. The chain has TRBV10-3 and TRBJ2-7, with 7 bases lining up with TRBD1. V dropped 6 bases and J dropped 2; count of bases not matched to a gene: 4. CDR1 and CDR2 from the germline V gene are ENHRY and SYGVKD. The CDR3 runs 13 residues.

The V gene is TRBV7-2, the J gene TRBJ1-3, with 8 bases lining up with TRBD1. The germline V gene has CDR1 SGHTA and CDR2 FQGNSA. V lost 5 bases and J lost 7; bases outside the gene matches: 4. This CDR3 comprises 13 residues. The chain's CDR3 is CASSPRQGNTIYF. The DNA for the CDR3 is TGTGCCAGCAGCCCTAGACAGGGGAACACCATATATTTT.

The genes are TRBV19 and TRBJ2-1; 7 bases are a match to TRBD1. This CDR3 has 13 residues. Germline CDR1 and CDR2: LNHDA and SQIVND (reference sequence). Trimming took 11 bases from V and 3 from J; bases not matched to a gene: 7. The CDR3 DNA reads as TGTGCCCGATCGGGACAGAGCTACAATGAGCAGTTCTTC. This codes for CARSGQSYNEQFF.

The chain employs TRBV4-1 and TRBJ1-3; the match to TRBD1 covers 7 bases. The CDR3 is 16 residues long. Germline V gives CDR1 MGHRA, CDR2 YSYEKL. V was pared by 4 bases and J by 0 bases, with 6 bases of the junction left unmatched. The CDR3 DNA reads as TGCGCCAGCAGCCGGGGGGACAGAAACTCTGGAAACACCATATATTTT. Its protein is CASSRGDRNSGNTIYF.

In its sample, this clonotype was seen a few times. The conserved final phenylalanine or tryptophan is absent from the CDR3, which likely points to a read error. It is unclear where the CDR3 begins or ends on the DNA, so no DNA is shown, and the CDR3 is as TCRdb lists it. The J gene is TRBJ2-7, the V gene TRBV2; whether TRBD2, the table's D call, matches the DNA was not checked. Inclusive of both ends, the CDR3 amounts to 8 amino acids. Germline CDR1 reads SNHLY; CDR2 reads FYNNEI. CDR3: CASREQAG.

The CDR3 DNA follows: TGTGCCATCAGTGGCTCCGGGCCTGGAGGCTACACCTTC. Translating it yields CAISGSGPGGYTF. This rearrangement joins TRBV10-3 to TRBJ1-2; D unclear. The CDR3 is made up of 13 amino acids. Per the germline V gene, CDR1 is ENHRY and CDR2 is SYGVKD. Between the trimmed V and J ends, which lost 4 bases and 8 bases, there was a span of 14 bases.

This clonotype was recorded many times. V usage is TRBV29-1 and J usage is TRBJ2-3; no clear D. Trimming pared 7 bases from V and 1 base from J, leaving 9 bases between. CDR3 length equals 12 residues. Germline V lookup: CDR1 SQVTM, CDR2 ANQGSEA. This CDR3 reads CSAIPGTDTQYF. As DNA, the CDR3 is TGCAGCGCTATCCCGGGCACAGATACGCAGTATTTT.

This clonotype was recorded at least ten times. V gene TRBV7-2 combines with J gene TRBJ2-7; 7 nucleotides line up with TRBD1. The V segment lost 0 bases and the J segment 0 bases; nucleotides outside the gene matches: 2. CDR1 is SGHTA and CDR2 is FQGNSA in the germline V gene. CDR3 length equals 15 residues. The CDR3 protein is CASSLAGGNSYEQYF. CDR3 coding DNA: TGTGCCAGCAGCTTAGCAGGGGGCAACTCCTACGAGCAGTACTTC.